This TCR beta chain was recovered during a study of blood T cells in healthy people across ages. Primers used in a second PCR of roughly 6 to 11 cycles were a sample-barcoded 5' primer and a J-beta primer mix. TCRdb reprocessed the 5' RACE reads with MiXCR, giving one entry per CDR3 protein. The sample consists of under 1,000,000 distinct CDR3 sequences, around 45% of them appearing once. Germline values: CDR1 MNHNS, CDR2 SASEGT. This CDR3 spans 16 amino acids. Trimming took off 0 bases at V and 5 bases at J, with 16 bases between the two ends. Specimen: blood. This chain uses TRBV6-1 with TRBJ1-1; possible D gene TRBD1, 6 bases. This TCR came from a man older than 75 in good health. The CDR3, as DNA: TGTGCCAGCAGTGAAGCTCTGGCAGGGGTCTTTACTGAAGCTTTCTTT. Translating gives CASSEALAGVFTEAFF.